A selection of T cell receptor beta chains follows, all from one sample in a study of blood T cell repertoires in COVID-19. Sequenced by immunoSEQ multiplex PCR; TCRdb stores in-frame clones only, minus some. The sample lists 400,000 to 550,000 clones; more than 85% were seen once. Sequenced material: peripheral blood. The receptors here all came from a woman in her twenties or thirties with acute or convalescent COVID-19. The CDR3 runs from the conserved cysteine through the conserved F or W. A D gene is named only where the DNA matches it firmly. For some rows the clone size is stated as once, few or many, or as a class when expanded; others skip it.

CDR3 DNA	CDR3 protein	V gene	J gene	clone size	D gene
TGTGCCAGCAGCCGAGGACTAGCGGGGAATAGGGAGACCCAGTACTTC	CASSRGLAGNRETQYF	TRBV9	TRBJ2-5	NA	TRBD2
TGTGCCAGCAGTCCTACCGGGACAAGAAATCAGCCCCAGCATTTT	CASSPTGTRNQPQHF	TRBV6-5	TRBJ1-5	NA	NA
TGTGCCAGCAGTCCCCGTGCAGGGCAACAAGAGACCCAGTACTTC	CASSPRAGQQETQYF	TRBV6-6	TRBJ2-5	NA	NA
TGTGCCAGCAGCTTAGTGAAACATAGCAATCAGCCCCAGCATTTT	CASSLVKHSNQPQHF	TRBV7-8	TRBJ1-5	NA	NA
TGTGCCAGCAAGGGGCGGGGGGCCCCAGGGACGCAGTATTTT	CASKGRGAPGTQYF	TRBV6-5	TRBJ2-3	NA	TRBD2
TGTGCCAGCAGTCGGAGCCCCCAATGGGAGCAGTTCTTC	CASSRSPQWEQFF	TRBV6-5	TRBJ2-1	NA	NA
TGTGCCAGCAGCCCCACGGGGGGAAACACCATATATTTT	CASSPTGGNTIYF	TRBV3-1/TRBV3-2	TRBJ1-3	once	NA
TGTGCCAGCAGCTTAGGTACCGGGGTTACCGGGGAGCTGTTTTTT	CASSLGTGVTGELFF	TRBV7-7	TRBJ2-2	NA	NA
TGTGCCAGCAGTGGCACCAAAGGAGGAGATGAGGAAAAACTGTTTTTT	CASSGTKGGDEEKLFF	TRBV2	TRBJ1-4	NA	NA
TGTGCCAGCAGCTTAGACAAATCCTACAATGAGCAGTTCTTC	CASSLDKSYNEQFF	TRBV7-2	TRBJ2-1	NA	NA
TGTGCCAGCAGGACCGGACTAGCCCCAGATACGCAGTATTTT	CASRTGLAPDTQYF	TRBV2	TRBJ2-3	NA	TRBD2
TGTGCCAGCAGAAGCAGGGACAGTGCAAAAGCTTTCTTT	CASRSRDSAKAFF	TRBV27	TRBJ1-1	NA	TRBD1
TGTGCCACCATGGAAGAGGGGGCAACAGATACGCAGTATTTT	CATMEEGATDTQYF	TRBV24-1	TRBJ2-3	few	TRBD1
TGTGCCAGCAGCTTAGAAGGTTGGACTAGCTCGGAGACCCAGTACTTC	CASSLEGWTSSETQYF	TRBV11-2	TRBJ2-5	NA	TRBD2
TGTGCCAGCAGCGACGGAGACAATGAGCAGTTCTTC	CASSDGDNEQFF	TRBV9	TRBJ2-1	NA	NA
TGTGCCAGTAGTCCCCGAAGGGACTCAATCAAAGAAGCTTTCTTT	CASSPRRDSIKEAFF	TRBV19	TRBJ1-1	NA	NA
TGCGCCAGCAGTTTGGACAGGGGGGACTCACCCCTCCACTTT	CASSLDRGDSPLHF	TRBV10-1	TRBJ1-6	NA	TRBD1
TGCGCCAGTACAAGGACTAGCGTCAACAATGAGCAGTTCTTC	CASTRTSVNNEQFF	TRBV10-2	TRBJ2-1	NA	TRBD2
TGTGCCAGTACCGAGGACAGGGGAGGATATGGCTACACCTTC	CASTEDRGGYGYTF	TRBV19	TRBJ1-2	NA	TRBD1
TGTGCCAGCAGTTACGTAGCGAGACCCCAAGAGACCCAGTACTTC	CASSYVARPQETQYF	TRBV6-6	TRBJ2-5	NA	NA
TGTGCCAGCAGCGGGGCGGGGGCGCCCACAGATACGCAGTATTTT	CASSGAGAPTDTQYF	TRBV9	TRBJ2-3	NA	NA
TGCGCCAGCAGCCAAGTACCAGCTAGCGGGGGGCTCTACGAGCAGTACTTC	CASSQVPASGGLYEQYF	TRBV4-1	TRBJ2-7	NA	TRBD2